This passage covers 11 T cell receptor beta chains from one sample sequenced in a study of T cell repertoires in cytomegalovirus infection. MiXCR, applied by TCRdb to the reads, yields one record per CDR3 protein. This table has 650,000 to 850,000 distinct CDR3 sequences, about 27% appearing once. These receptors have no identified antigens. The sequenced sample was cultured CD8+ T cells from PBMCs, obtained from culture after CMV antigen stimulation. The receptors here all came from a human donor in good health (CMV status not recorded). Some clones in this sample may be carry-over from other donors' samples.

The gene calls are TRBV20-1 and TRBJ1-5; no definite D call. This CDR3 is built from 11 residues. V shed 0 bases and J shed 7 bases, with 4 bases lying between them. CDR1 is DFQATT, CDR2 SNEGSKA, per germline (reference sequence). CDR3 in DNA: TGCAGTGCTAGAGATCGCCAGCCCCAGCATTTT. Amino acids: CSARDRQPQHF.

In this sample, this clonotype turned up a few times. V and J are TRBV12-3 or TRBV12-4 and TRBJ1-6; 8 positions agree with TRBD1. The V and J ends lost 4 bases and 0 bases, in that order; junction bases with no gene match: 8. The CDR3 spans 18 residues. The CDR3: CASSSGTGRLSYNSPLHF. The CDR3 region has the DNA TGTGCCAGCAGTTCGGGGACAGGTCGCCTCTCCTATAATTCACCCCTCCACTTT.

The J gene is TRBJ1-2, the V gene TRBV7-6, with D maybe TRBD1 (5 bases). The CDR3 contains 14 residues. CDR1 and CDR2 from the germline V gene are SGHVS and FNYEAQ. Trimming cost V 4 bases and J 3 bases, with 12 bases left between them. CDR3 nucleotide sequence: TGTGCCAGCAGCTGGGGACCCGGCGACTATGGCTACACCTTC. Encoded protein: CASSWGPGDYGYTF.

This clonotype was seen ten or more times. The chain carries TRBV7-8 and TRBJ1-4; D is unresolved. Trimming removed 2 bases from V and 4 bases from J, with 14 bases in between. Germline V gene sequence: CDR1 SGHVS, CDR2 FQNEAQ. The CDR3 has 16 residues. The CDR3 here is CASSLSYRAFNEKLFF. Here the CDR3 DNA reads TGTGCCAGCAGCTTAAGCTACCGGGCCTTTAATGAAAAACTGTTTTTT.

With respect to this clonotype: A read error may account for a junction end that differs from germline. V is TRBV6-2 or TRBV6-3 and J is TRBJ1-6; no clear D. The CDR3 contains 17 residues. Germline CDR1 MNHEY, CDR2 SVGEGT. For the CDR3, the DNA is TGTGCCTGCAGTTACTCGGAGGAAGAAGCCTATAATTCACCCCTCCACTTT. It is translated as CACSYSEEEAYNSPLHF.

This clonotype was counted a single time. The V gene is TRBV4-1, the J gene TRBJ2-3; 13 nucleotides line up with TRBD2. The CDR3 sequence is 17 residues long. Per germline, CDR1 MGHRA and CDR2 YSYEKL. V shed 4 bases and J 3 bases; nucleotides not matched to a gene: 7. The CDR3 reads CASSPRGLAGSTDTQYF. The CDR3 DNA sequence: TGCGCCAGCAGCCCCCGGGGACTAGCGGGGTCTACAGATACGCAGTATTTT.

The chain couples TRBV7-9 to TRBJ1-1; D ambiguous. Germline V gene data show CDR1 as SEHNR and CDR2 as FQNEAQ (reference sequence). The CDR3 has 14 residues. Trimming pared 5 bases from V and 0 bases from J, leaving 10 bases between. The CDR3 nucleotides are TGTGCCAGCAGCCCTATAGCAGTGAACACTGAAGCTTTCTTT. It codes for CASSPIAVNTEAFF.

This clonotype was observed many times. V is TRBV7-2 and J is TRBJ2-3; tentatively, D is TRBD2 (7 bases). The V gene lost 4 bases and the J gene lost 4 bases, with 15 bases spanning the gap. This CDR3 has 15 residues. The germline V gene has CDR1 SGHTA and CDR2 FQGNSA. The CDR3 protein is CASSSSGGGSDTQYF. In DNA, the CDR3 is TGTGCCAGCAGCTCTTCGGGGGGCGGATCAGATACGCAGTATTTT. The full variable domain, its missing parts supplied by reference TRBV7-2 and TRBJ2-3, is GAGVSQSPSNKVTEKGKDVELRCDPISGHTALYWYRQSLGQGLEFLIYFQGNSAPDKSGLPSDRFSAERTGGSVSTLTIQRTQQEDSAVYLCASSSSGGGSDTQYFGPGTRLTVL.

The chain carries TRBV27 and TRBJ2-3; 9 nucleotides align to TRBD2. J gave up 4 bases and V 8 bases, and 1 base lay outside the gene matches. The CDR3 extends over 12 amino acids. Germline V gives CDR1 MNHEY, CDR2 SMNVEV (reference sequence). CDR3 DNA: TGTGCCAGCGGGACTAGCCCAGATACGCAGTATTTT. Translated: CASGTSPDTQYF.

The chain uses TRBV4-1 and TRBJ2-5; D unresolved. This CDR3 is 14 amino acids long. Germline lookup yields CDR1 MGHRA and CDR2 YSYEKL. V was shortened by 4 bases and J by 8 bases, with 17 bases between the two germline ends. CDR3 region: CASSPQVLGFTQYF. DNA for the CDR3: TGCGCCAGCAGCCCTCAGGTTCTGGGGTTCACCCAGTACTTC.

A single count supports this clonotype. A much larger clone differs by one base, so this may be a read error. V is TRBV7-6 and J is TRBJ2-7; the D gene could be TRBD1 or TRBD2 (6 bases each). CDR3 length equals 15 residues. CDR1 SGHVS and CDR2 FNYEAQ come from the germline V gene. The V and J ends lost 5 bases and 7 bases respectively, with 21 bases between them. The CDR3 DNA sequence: TGTGCCAGCAGCACCCCCCCGGGACGGGGGCGTGAGCAGTACTTC. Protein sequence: CASSTPPGRGREQYF.